One T cell receptor beta chain is described in this entry. There is no known antigen for this receptor. One base away there is no much larger clone; base qualities are not given. The data were obtained in a study of blood T cell repertoires in COVID-19 (TCRdb year 2020). Context from the whole study: Collaborator samples came from the United States, Italy and Spain and covered acute and convalescent phases of COVID-19. The dataset comprised deeply sampled blood TCRbeta repertoires from subjects exposed to, actively infected with, or recovered from COVID-19. Where available, HLA class I and class II types were obtained from metadata supplied by the sample provider rather than from assay-based typing. A de-identified subject ID, COVID-19 status, age in years and sex were almost always included in the sample metadata. The prospective study material was composed of cDNA or gDNA derived from T cells, B-cell-depleted T cells, or PBMCs. The samples were drawn from the first 160 participants of the ongoing ImmuneRACE study and from over a thousand subjects provided by 6 global collaborators. The repertoires were made available in a free public database intended to serve as a resource for research on the immune response to SARS-CoV-2. On the study overall, not on this receptor specifically: How much clinical and demographic metadata was included differed by source and by participant, and the metadata was provided uncurated.

One collaborating source in Seattle enrolled patients while the patients were actively infected and followed the patients over time throughout the course of disease. Whole blood was collected in K2EDTA tubes by collaborating institutions according to the institutions' own protocols. For TCRbeta analysis, collaborators shipped samples in one of three forms: frozen whole blood, isolated PBMCs, or DNA extracted from either of those sample types. At the junction V is shortened by 6 bases and J by 1 base, with 22 bases in between. There are 17 amino acids in the CDR3, from cysteine to phenylalanine inclusive. CDR3 DNA is the only sequence kept; it has 51 bases, read in frame from the first base. Sequences MRHNA (CDR1) and SNTAGT (CDR2) are obtained from the germline V gene. The immunoSEQ Assay, a bias-controlled multiplex PCR, was used to amplify TCRbeta CDR3 regions from genomic DNA. Per the source publication's procedure: Nucleated cell counts per sample were estimated from amplification of reference gene primers within the assay. To quantify the absolute abundance of each unique TCRbeta CDR3 rearrangement, sequence reads were collapsed and filtered. Productive Simpson clonality was computed per sample as the square root of Simpson's diversity index over productive rearrangements. TCRdb re-hosts the immuneACCESS table, in-frame sequences only. Its copies lack some clones; in the studies checked, an unresolved V gene accounts for under half of them, and the cause for the rest is not known. V, J and clone size reflect that table, while D and trimming were determined from the DNA. The sample table shows some 200,000 clones, and around 86% are seen once. 4.5% to 5.5% of the sample is held by the ten biggest clonotypes.

Material for sequencing was peripheral blood. The origin of this receptor is a woman between 65 and 79 years old with COVID-19, enrolled during active disease. The chain was built from TRBV6-4 and TRBJ2-7; the D gene cannot be named for sure. The DNA is TGTGCCAGCAGCCGATTTGAGGAGTACCATTTATCCTACGAGCAGTACTTC. Its product reads: CASSRFEEYHLSYEQYF.